The rows below give T cell receptor beta chains drawn from one sample of a study of beta chain features in type 1 diabetes. Libraries were prepared by immunoSEQ multiplex PCR; TCRdb keeps only in-frame clonotypes and omits some of them. The table records 630,000 or so clones, roughly an eighth of them present only once. The sequencing input was naive CD4+ T cells from blood. Every receptor here comes from a man aged 18 to 30 with type 1 diabetes. Each CDR3 is given with its conserved first and last residue. A D gene is named only where the DNA matches it firmly. Clone size, where shown, is once, few, many, or a class for clones that have expanded.

J: TRBJ2-5; size: few; D: .; V: TRBV5-6; DNA: TGTGCCAGCAGTCATAGGAAGACCCAGTACTTC; CDR3: CASSHRKTQYF
J: TRBJ1-1; size: few; D: .; V: TRBV9; DNA: TGTGCCAGCAGCGTATCTCGGTTGGTCACTGAAGCTTTCTTT; CDR3: CASSVSRLVTEAFF
J: TRBJ2-1; size: .; D: TRBD2; V: TRBV19; DNA: TGTGCCAGTAGTATAGCGGGAGGTACCTACAATGAGCAGTTCTTC; CDR3: CASSIAGGTYNEQFF
J: TRBJ1-2; size: once; D: .; V: TRBV19; DNA: TGTGCCAGTAGTGAGGGCGCTAGAGGCTATGGCTACACCTTC; CDR3: CASSEGARGYGYTF
J: TRBJ2-1; size: few; D: .; V: TRBV9; DNA: TGTGCCAGCAGCTCCCGGGGGGACAACTACAATGAGCAGTTCTTC; CDR3: CASSSRGDNYNEQFF
J: TRBJ2-7; size: few; D: .; V: TRBV28; DNA: TGTGCCAGCAGTCTCAAGAGCGAGCAGTACTTC; CDR3: CASSLKSEQYF
J: TRBJ2-1; size: few; D: TRBD2; V: TRBV29-1; DNA: TGCAGCGCCGAGACTAGCGAAGAGTACAATGAGCAGTTCTTC; CDR3: CSAETSEEYNEQFF
J: TRBJ2-7; size: .; D: .; V: TRBV20-1; DNA: TGCAGTGCTAGACCCAGGTACGAGCAGTACTTC; CDR3: CSARPRYEQYF
J: TRBJ1-1; size: .; D: TRBD1; V: TRBV18; DNA: TGTGCCAGCTCACCGCAGGGGGCGTCTGAAGCTTTCTTT; CDR3: CASSPQGASEAFF
J: TRBJ2-5; size: .; D: .; V: TRBV30; DNA: TGTGCCTGGAGTGTACGAATGTCAGAGACCCAGTACTTC; CDR3: CAWSVRMSETQYF
J: TRBJ1-6; size: .; D: TRBD1; V: TRBV30; DNA: TGTGCCTGGAGTGTACTTGGGACAGTTAATTCACCCCTCCACTTT; CDR3: CAWSVLGTVNSPLHF
J: TRBJ2-3; size: .; D: TRBD1; V: TRBV4-3; DNA: TGCGCCAGCAGCCAAGATCTTAGGACAGGGGGGGGTCGTGATACGCAGTATTTT; CDR3: CASSQDLRTGGGRDTQYF
J: TRBJ2-1; size: .; D: .; V: TRBV14; DNA: TGTGCCAGCAGCCTCAGGGGTTACAATGAGCAGTTCTTC; CDR3: CASSLRGYNEQFF
J: TRBJ2-6; size: .; D: TRBD1; V: TRBV6-1; DNA: TGTGCCAGCAGTGAATGGTGGCGGGACAGGGCCCTCTCTGGGGCCAACGTCCTGACTTTC; CDR3: CASSEWWRDRALSGANVLTF
J: TRBJ1-4; size: .; D: .; V: TRBV7-9; DNA: TGTGCCAGCAGCTCGAGGGTAGGAAATGAAAAACTGTTTTTT; CDR3: CASSSRVGNEKLFF
J: TRBJ2-3; size: few; D: .; V: TRBV5-1; DNA: TGCGCCAGCAGCTTTGGCACCCTGGACGATACGCAGTATTTT; CDR3: CASSFGTLDDTQYF
J: TRBJ2-7; size: .; D: .; V: TRBV29-1; DNA: TGCAGCGCCGGGTTTCGGTGGGATCACCTAACCTACGAGCAGTACTTC; CDR3: CSAGFRWDHLTYEQYF
J: TRBJ2-1; size: .; D: TRBD2; V: TRBV7-3; DNA: TGTGCCAGCAGCCCCCGCGGTCTAGCGGGGGGGAGCTCCTACAATGAGCAGTTCTTC; CDR3: CASSPRGLAGGSSYNEQFF
J: TRBJ2-7; size: .; D: .; V: TRBV6-5; DNA: TGTGCCAGCAGTTACTCGCCTGGAGAGCACGTCCACGAGCAGTACTTC; CDR3: CASSYSPGEHVHEQYF
J: TRBJ1-6; size: .; D: TRBD1; V: TRBV7-9; DNA: TGTGCCAGCAGCTTAGCGGCTCTTGGGACAGATTCACCACCCCTCCACTTT; CDR3: CASSLAALGTDSPPLHF
J: TRBJ2-1; size: .; D: .; V: TRBV2; DNA: TGTGCCAGCATTGTTGACCAGTACAATGAGCAGTTCTTC; CDR3: CASIVDQYNEQFF
J: TRBJ2-7; size: few; D: .; V: TRBV7-2; DNA: TGTGCCAGCAGCCCCTTATACTTC; CDR3: CASSPLYF
J: TRBJ2-2; size: .; D: .; V: TRBV28; DNA: TGTGCCACCCTCTCTGGCCCCCGCCGGGAGCTGTTTTTT; CDR3: CATLSGPRRELFF
J: TRBJ2-7; size: few; D: .; V: TRBV4-3; DNA: TGCGCCAGCAGCCAAGATCGGAGCAGGGAAGTCACCCACGAGCAGTACTTC; CDR3: CASSQDRSREVTHEQYF
J: TRBJ2-5; size: .; D: .; V: TRBV6-5; DNA: TGTGCCAGCAGTTACTGGACAGGGAGGGGAGAGGCCCAGTACTTC; CDR3: CASSYWTGRGEAQYF
J: TRBJ2-3; size: few; D: .; V: TRBV27; DNA: TGTGCCAGCAGTTTAGCGGGATTCACAGATACGCAGTATTTT; CDR3: CASSLAGFTDTQYF
J: TRBJ1-2; size: few; D: TRBD1; V: TRBV5-1; DNA: TGCGCCAGCAGCTCGGGACAGCCTAACTATGGCTACACCTTC; CDR3: CASSSGQPNYGYTF